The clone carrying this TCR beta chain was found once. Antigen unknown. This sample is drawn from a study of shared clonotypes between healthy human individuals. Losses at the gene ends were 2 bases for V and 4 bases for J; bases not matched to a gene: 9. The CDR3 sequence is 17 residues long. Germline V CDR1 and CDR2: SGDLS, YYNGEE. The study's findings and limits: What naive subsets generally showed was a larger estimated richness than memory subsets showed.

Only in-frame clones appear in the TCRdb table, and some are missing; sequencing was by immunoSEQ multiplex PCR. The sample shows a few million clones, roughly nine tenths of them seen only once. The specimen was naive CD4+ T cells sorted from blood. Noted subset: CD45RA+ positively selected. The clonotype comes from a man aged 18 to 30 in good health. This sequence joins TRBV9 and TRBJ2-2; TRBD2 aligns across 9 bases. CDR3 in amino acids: CASSVPELAGITGELFF. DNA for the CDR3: TGTGCCAGCAGCGTGCCCGAGCTAGCGGGGATCACCGGGGAGCTGTTTTTT.